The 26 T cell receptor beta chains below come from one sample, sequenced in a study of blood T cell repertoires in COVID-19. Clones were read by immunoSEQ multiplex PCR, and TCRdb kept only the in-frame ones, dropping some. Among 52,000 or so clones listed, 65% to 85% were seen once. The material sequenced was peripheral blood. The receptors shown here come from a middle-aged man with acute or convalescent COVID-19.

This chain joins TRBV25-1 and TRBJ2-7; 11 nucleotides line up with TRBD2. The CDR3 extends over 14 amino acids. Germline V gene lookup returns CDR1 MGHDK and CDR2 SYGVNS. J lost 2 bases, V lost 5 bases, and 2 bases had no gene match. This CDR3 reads CASSLAGGPYEQYF. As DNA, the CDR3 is TGTGCCAGCAGTCTAGCGGGAGGACCCTACGAGCAGTACTTC.

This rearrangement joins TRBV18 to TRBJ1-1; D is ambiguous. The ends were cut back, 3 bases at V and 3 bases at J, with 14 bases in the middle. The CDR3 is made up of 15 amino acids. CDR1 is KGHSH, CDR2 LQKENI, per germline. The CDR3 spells CASSPIGKADTEAFF. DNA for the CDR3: TGTGCCAGCTCACCGATTGGGAAAGCGGACACTGAAGCTTTCTTT.

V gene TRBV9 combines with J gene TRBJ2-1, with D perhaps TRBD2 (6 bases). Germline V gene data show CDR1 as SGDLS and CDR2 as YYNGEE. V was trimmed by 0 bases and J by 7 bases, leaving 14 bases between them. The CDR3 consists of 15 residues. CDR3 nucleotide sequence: TGTGCCAGCAGCGTAGGGATAGCGGCGGTTAATGAGCAGTTCTTC. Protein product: CASSVGIAAVNEQFF.

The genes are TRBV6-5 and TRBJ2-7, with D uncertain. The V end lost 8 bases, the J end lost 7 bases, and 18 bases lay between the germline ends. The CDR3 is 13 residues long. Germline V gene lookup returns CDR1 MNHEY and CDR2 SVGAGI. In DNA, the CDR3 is TGTGCCAGCGGGTTTTACAATTCGCGGGAGCAGTACGTC. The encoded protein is CASGFYNSREQYV.

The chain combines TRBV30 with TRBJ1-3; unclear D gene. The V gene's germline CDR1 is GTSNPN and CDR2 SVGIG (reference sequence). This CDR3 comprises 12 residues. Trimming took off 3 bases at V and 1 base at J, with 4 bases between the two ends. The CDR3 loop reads CAWRYSGNTIYF. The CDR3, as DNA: TGTGCCTGGAGATATTCTGGAAACACCATATATTTT. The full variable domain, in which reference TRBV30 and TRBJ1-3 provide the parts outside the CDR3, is SQTIHQWPATLVQPVGSPLSLECTVEGTSNPNLYWYRQAAGRGLQLLFYSVGIGQISSEVPQNLSASRPQDRQFILSSKKLLLSDSGFYLCAWRYSGNTIYFGEGSWLTVV.

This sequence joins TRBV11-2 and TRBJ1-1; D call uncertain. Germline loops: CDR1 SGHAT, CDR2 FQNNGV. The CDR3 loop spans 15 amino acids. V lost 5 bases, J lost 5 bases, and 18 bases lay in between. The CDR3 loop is CASSTNSAGGTEAFF. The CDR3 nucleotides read TGTGCCAGCAGCACAAACTCCGCCGGAGGGACTGAAGCTTTCTTT.

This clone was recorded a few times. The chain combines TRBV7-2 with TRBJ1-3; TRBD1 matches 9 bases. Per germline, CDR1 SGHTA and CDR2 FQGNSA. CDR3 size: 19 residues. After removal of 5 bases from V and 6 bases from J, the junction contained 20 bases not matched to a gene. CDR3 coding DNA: TGTGCCAGCAGCCTGAAGACGTTACAGGGGGCCCATCGACAAAACACCATATATTTT. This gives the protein CASSLKTLQGAHRQNTIYF.

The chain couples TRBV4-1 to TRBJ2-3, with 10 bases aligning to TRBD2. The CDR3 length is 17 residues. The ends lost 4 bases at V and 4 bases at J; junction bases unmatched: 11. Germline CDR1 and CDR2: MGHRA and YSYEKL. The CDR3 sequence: CASSLTTGAGGADTQYF. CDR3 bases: TGCGCCAGCAGCCTCACAACCGGAGCGGGAGGGGCAGATACGCAGTATTTT.

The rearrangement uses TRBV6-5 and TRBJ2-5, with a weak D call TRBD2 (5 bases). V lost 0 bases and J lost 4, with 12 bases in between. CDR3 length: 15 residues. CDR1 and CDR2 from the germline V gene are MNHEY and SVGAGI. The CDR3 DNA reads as TGTGCCAGCAGTTACTCTAACGGGGTAGGAGAGACCCAGTACTTC. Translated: CASSYSNGVGETQYF.

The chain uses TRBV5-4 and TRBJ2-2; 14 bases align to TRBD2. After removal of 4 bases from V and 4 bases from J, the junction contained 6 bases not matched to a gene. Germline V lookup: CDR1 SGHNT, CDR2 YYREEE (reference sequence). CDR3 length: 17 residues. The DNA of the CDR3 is TGTGCCAGCAGCGCGGGACTAGCGGGAGCGGCCACCGGGGAGCTGTTTTTT. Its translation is CASSAGLAGAATGELFF.

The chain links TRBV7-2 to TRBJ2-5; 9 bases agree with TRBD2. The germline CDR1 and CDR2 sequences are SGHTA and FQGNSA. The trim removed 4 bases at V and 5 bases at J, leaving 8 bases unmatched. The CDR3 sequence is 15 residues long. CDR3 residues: CASSYQRGDGETQYF. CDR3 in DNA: TGTGCCAGCAGCTATCAGCGGGGGGACGGGGAGACCCAGTACTTC.

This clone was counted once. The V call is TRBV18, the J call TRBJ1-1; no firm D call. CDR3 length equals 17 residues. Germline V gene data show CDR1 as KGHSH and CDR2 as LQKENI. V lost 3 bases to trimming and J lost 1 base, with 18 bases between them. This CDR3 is CASSPQRRLLGNTEAFF. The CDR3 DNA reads TGTGCCAGCTCACCCCAGCGCAGACTCTTGGGGAACACTGAAGCTTTCTTT.

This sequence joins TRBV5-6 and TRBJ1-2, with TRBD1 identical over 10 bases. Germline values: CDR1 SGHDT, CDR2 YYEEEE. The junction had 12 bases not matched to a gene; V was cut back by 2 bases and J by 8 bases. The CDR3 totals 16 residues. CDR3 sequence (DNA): TGTGCCAGCAGCTTACACCGACCCGGACAGGGGGGGGGCTACACCTTC. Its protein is CASSLHRPGQGGGYTF.

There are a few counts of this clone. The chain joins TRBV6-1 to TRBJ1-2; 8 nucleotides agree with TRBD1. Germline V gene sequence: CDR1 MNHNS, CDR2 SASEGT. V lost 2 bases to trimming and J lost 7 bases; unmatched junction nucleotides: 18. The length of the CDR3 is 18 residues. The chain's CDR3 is CASSERSQGAILSFGYTF. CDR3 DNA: TGTGCCAGCAGTGAAAGGTCGCAGGGGGCGATTCTTTCCTTTGGCTACACCTTC.

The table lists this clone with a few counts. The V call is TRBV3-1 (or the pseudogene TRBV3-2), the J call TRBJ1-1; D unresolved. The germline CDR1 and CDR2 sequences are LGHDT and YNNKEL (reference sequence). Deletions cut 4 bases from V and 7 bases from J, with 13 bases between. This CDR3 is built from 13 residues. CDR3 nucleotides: TGTGCCAGCAGCCGTAGCGCGTCGAGTGAAGCTTTCTTT. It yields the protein CASSRSASSEAFF.

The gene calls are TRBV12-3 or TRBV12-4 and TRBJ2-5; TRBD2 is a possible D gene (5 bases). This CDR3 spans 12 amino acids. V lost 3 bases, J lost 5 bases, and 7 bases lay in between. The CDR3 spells CASSLSGETQYF. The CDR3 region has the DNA TGTGCCAGCAGTTTGTCGGGGGAGACCCAGTACTTC.

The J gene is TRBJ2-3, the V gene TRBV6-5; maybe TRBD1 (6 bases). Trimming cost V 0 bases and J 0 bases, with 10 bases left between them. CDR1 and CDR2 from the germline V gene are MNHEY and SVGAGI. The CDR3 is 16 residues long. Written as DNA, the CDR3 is TGTGCCAGCAGTTACTCGGAGACAGGTAGCACAGATACGCAGTATTTT. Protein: CASSYSETGSTDTQYF.

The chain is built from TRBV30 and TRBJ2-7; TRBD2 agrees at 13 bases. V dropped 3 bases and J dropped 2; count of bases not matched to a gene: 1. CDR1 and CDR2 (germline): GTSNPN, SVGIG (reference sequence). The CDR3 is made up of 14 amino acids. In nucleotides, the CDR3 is TGTGCCTGGAGCGGGACTAGCGGGGCCTACGAGCAGTACTTC. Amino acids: CAWSGTSGAYEQYF.

The chain's CDR3 is CATSESTGSNQPQHF. The CDR3 coding sequence is TGTGCCACCAGTGAGAGCACAGGCAGCAATCAGCCCCAGCATTTT. This chain connects TRBV24-1 to TRBJ1-5, with D perhaps TRBD1 (5 bases). Germline CDR1 and CDR2: KGHDR and SFDVKD. The V end was cut by 4 bases, the J end by 1 base, with 10 bases between. This CDR3 comprises 15 residues.

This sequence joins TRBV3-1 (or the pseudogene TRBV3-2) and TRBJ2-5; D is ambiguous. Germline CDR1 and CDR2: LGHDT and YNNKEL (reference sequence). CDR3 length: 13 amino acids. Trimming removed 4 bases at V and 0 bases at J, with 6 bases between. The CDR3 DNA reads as TGTGCCAGCAGCCTCCGGTACCAAGAGACCCAGTACTTC. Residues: CASSLRYQETQYF.

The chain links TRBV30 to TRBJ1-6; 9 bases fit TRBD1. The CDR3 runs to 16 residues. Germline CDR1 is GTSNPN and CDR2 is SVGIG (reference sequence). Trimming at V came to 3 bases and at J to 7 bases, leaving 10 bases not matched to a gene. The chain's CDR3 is CAWSYYPGQGNSPLHF. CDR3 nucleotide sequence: TGTGCCTGGAGCTATTACCCGGGACAGGGAAATTCACCCCTCCACTTT.

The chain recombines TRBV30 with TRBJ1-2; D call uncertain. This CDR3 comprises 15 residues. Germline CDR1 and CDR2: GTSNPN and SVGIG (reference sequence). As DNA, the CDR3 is TGTGCAACCTATGGAACCATAGCATTTAACTATGGCTACACCTTC. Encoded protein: CATYGTIAFNYGYTF.

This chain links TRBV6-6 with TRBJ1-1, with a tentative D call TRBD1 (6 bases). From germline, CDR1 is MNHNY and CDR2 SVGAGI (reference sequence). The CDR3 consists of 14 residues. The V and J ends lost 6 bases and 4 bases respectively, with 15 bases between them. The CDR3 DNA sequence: TGTGCCAGCAGACAAGACAGGTTGATCACTGAAGCTTTCTTT. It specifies CASRQDRLITEAFF.

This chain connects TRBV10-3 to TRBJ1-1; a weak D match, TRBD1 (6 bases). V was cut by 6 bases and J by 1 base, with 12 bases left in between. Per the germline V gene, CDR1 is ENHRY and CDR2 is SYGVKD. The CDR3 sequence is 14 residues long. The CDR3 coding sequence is TGTGCCATCAGAGCGTTCAGGGGGAACACTGAAGCTTTCTTT. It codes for CAIRAFRGNTEAFF.

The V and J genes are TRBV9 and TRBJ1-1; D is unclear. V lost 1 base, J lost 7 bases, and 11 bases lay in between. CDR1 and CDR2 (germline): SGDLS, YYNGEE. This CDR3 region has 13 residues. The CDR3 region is CASSVNSASEAFF. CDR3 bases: TGTGCCAGCAGCGTAAATTCGGCTAGTGAAGCTTTCTTT. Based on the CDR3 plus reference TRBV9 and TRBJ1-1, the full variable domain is DSGVTQTPKHLITATGQRVTLRCSPRSGDLSVYWYQQSLDQGLQFLIQYYNGEERAKGNILERFSAQQFPDLHSELNLSSLELGDSALYFCASSVNSASEAFFGQGTRLTVV.

The CDR3 protein is CASSYEAPAHNSPLHF. In DNA form, the CDR3 reads TGTGCCAGCAGTTACGAGGCCCCAGCGCATAATTCACCCCTCCACTTT. V gene TRBV6-5 combines with J gene TRBJ1-6, with D unresolved. Germline V gives CDR1 MNHEY, CDR2 SVGAGI. The CDR3 is 16 residues long. V was trimmed by 2 bases and J by 5 bases, leaving 13 bases between them.